This T cell receptor (beta chain) was sequenced in a study of CD8+ T cells in alopecia areata. Study background: Treatment of the treated patients consisted of oral tofacitinib, 5 to 10 mg twice daily. Study findings and constraints: Sequencing of scalp samples also includes resident alphabeta T cells from normal skin. Clonality was higher in lesional than normal scalp, especially in alopecia totalis/universalis.

V lost 1 base and J lost 6; bases outside the gene matches: 7. In germline, CDR1 is MGHRA, CDR2 YSYEKL. CDR3 length: 15 residues. Points on this clone: As yet, its antigen is unknown.

As the sequencing template, cDNA was produced by extracting RNA and reverse transcribing it. TCRdb's copy holds only in-frame clones and misses some; the assay was immunoSEQ multiplex PCR. The sample holds 45,000 to 70,000 clones, around 97% seen once. Peripheral blood and lesional scalp punch biopsies came from alopecia areata patients. The V and J genes are TRBV4-1 and TRBJ1-2, with 8 bases matching TRBD1. The receptor was derived from a human donor with alopecia areata. The sequencing used CD8+ T cells sorted from blood, collected at week 0. CDR3 amino acids: CASSQGDRGGDGYTF. The CDR3 coding sequence is TGCGCCAGCAGCCAAGGAGACAGGGGCGGCGATGGCTACACCTTC.